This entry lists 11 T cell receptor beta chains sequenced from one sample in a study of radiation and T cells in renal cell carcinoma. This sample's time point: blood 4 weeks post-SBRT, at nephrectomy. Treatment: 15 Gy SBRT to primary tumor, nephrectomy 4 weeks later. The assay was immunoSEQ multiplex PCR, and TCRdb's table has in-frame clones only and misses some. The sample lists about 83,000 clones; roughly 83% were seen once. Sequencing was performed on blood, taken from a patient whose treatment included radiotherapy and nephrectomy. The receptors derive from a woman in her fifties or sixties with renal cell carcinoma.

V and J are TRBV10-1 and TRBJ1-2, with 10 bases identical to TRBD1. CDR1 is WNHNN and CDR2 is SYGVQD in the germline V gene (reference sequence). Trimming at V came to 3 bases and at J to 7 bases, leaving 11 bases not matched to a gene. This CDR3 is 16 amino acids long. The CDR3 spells CASSDPRDRGFRGYTF. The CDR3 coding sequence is TGCGCCAGCAGTGATCCCCGGGACAGGGGATTTCGTGGCTACACCTTC.

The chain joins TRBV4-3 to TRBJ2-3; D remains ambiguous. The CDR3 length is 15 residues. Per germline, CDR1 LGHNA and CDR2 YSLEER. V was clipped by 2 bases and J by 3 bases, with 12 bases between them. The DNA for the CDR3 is TGCGCCAGCAGCCAACGCGGCGGCGGTACAGATACGCAGTATTTT. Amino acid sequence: CASSQRGGGTDTQYF.

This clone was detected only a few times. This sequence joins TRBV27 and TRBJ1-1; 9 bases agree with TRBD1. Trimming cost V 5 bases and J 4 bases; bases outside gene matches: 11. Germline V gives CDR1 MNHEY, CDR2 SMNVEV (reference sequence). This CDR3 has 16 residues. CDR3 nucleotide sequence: TGTGCCAGCAGTCCCCCCGGGACAGGGATCACCACTGAAGCTTTCTTT. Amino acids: CASSPPGTGITTEAFF.

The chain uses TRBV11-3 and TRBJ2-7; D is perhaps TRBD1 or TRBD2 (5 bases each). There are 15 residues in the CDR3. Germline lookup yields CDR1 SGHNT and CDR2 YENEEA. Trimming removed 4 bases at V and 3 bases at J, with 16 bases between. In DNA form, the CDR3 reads TGTGCCAGCAGCTATCAGCCGGGACCAAACTACGAGCAGTACTTC. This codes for CASSYQPGPNYEQYF.

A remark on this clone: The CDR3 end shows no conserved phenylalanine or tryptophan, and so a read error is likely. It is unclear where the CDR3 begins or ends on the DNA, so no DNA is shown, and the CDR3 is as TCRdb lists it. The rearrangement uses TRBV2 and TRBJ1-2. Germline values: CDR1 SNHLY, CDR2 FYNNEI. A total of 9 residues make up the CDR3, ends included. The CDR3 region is CASGGGHPV.

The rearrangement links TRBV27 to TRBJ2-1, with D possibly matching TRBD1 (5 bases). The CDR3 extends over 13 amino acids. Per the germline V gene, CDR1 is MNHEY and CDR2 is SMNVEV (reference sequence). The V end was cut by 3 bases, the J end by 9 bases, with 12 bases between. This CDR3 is CASSFIGATEQFF. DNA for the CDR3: TGTGCCAGCAGTTTTATAGGGGCAACTGAGCAGTTCTTC.

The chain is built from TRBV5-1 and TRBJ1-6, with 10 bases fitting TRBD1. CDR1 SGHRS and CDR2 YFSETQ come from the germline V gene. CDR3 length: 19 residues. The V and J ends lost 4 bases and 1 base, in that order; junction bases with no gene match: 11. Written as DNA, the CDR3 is TGCGCCAGCAGCCAGCCGGGACAGGGGTATTGGTCCTATAATTCACCCCTCCACTTT. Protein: CASSQPGQGYWSYNSPLHF.

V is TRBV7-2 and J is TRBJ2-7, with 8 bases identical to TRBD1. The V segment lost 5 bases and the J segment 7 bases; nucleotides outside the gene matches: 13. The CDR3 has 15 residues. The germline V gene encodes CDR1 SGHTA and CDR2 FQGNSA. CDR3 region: CASSIGTGPWGEQYF. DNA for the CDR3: TGTGCCAGCAGCATCGGGACAGGACCCTGGGGAGAGCAGTACTTC.

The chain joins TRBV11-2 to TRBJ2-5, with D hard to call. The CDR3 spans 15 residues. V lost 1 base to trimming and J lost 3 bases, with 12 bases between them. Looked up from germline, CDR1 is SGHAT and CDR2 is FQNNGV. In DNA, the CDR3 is TGTGCCAGCAGCTTAGTGGGCAGTCGAGAAGAGACCCAGTACTTC. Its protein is CASSLVGSREETQYF.

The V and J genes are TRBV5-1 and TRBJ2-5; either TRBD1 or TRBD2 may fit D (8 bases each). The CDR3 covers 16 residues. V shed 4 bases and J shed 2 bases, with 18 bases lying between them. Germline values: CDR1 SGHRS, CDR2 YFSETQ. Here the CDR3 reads CASSPGQGGRQETQYF. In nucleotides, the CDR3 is TGCGCCAGCAGCCCCGGACAGGGCGGGAGGCAAGAGACCCAGTACTTC. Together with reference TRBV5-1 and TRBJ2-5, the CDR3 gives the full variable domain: KAGVTQTPRYLIKTRGQQVTLSCSPISGHRSVSWYQQTPGQGLQFLFEYFSETQRNKGNFPGRFSGRQFSNSRSEMNVSTLELGDSALYLCASSPGQGGRQETQYFGPGTRLLVL.

The CDR3 loop reads CAWSTPRGLAGRDIQYF. DNA for the CDR3: TGTGCCTGGAGTACCCCCCGGGGACTAGCGGGGAGGGACATTCAGTACTTC. The chain recombines TRBV30 with TRBJ2-4; 13 bases align to TRBD2. CDR3 length equals 17 residues. Germline V CDR1 and CDR2: GTSNPN, SVGIG (reference sequence). J was trimmed by 8 bases and V by 2 bases; bases with no gene match: 12.